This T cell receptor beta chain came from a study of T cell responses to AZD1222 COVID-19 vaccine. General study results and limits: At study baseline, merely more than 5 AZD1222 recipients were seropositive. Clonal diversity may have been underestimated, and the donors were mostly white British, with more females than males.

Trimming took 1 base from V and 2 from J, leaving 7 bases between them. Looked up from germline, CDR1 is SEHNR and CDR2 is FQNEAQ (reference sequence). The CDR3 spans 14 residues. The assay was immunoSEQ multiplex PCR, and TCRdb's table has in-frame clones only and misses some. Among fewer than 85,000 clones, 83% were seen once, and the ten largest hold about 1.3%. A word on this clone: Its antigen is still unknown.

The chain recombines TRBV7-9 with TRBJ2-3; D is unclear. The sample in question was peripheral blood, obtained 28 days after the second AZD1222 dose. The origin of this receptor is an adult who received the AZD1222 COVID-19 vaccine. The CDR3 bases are TGTGCCAGCAGCTTAGGTGGCTACACAGATACGCAGTATTTT. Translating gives CASSLGGYTDTQYF.